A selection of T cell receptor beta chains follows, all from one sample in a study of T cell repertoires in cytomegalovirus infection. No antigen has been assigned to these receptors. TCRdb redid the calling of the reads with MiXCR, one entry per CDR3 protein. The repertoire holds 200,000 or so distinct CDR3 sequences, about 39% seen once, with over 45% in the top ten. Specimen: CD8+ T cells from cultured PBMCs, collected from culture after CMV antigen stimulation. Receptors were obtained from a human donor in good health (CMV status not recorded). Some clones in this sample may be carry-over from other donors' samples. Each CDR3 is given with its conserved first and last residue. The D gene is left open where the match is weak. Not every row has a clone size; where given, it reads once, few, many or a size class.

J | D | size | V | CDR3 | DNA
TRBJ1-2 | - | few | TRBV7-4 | CASSRTGRGYTF | TGTGCCAGCAGCCGGACCGGACGGGGCTACACCTTC
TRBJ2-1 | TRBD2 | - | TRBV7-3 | CASSPRGGNNEQFF | TGTGCCAGCAGCCCGCGGGGGGGCAACAATGAGCAGTTCTTC
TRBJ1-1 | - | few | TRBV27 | CASSLYKVLNTEAFF | TGTGCCAGCAGTTTATATAAGGTGTTGAACACTGAAGCTTTCTTT
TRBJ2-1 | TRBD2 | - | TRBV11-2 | CASNKPGGKNNEQFF | TGTGCCAGCAACAAACCGGGGGGTAAAAACAATGAGCAGTTCTTC
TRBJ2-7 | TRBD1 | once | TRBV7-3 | CASSPRQGDSYEQYF | TGTGCCAGCAGCCCCCGACAGGGGGACTCCTACGAGCAGTACTTC
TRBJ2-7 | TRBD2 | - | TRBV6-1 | CASSLPREERLSYEQYF | TGTGCCAGCAGTCTCCCGCGGGAGGAACGGTTATCCTACGAGCAGTACTTC
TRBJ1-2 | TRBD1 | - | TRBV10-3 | CAINPEDRPGTYGYTF | TGTGCCATCAACCCCGAGGACAGGCCGGGGACATATGGCTACACCTTC
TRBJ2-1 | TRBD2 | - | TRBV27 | CASLDPPGLAYNEQFF | TGTGCCAGCCTTGACCCCCCGGGACTAGCATACAATGAGCAGTTCTTC
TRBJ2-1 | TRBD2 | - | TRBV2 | CASSDVAGVNEQFF | TGTGCCAGCAGTGACGTAGCGGGAGTCAATGAGCAGTTCTTC
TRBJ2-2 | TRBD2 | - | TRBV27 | CASSLFLAGDTGELFF | TGTGCCAGCAGTTTATTCCTAGCGGGGGACACCGGGGAGCTGTTTTTT
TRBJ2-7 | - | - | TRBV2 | CASRPSGNSYEQYF | TGTGCCAGCAGGCCCAGCGGAAACTCCTACGAGCAGTACTTC
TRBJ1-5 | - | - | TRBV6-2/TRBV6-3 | CASSTKINQPQHF | TGTGCCAGCAGTACCAAGATTAATCAGCCCCAGCATTTT
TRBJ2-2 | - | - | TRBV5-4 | CASSLVENTGELFF | TGTGCCAGCAGCTTGGTCGAGAACACCGGGGAGCTGTTTTTT
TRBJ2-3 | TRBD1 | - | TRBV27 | CASSRRDRHTDTQYF | TGTGCCAGCAGTCGCCGGGACAGACACACAGATACGCAGTATTTT
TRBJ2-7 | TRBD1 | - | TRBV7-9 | CASSPPGQVPYEQYF | TGTGCCAGCAGCCCTCCGGGACAGGTACCCTACGAGCAGTACTTC
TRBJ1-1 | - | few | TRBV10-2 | CASSWGEKEAFF | TGCGCCAGCAGCTGGGGGGAGAAGGAAGCTTTCTTT
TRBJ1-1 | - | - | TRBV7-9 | CASALSNTEAFF | TGTGCCAGCGCCCTTTCGAACACTGAAGCTTTCTTT
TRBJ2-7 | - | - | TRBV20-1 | CSARDRVTVTAYEQYF | TGCAGTGCTAGAGATAGAGTAACAGTCACCGCCTACGAGCAGTACTTC
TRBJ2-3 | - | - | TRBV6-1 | CASSEASDTQYF | TGTGCCAGCAGTGAAGCGTCCGATACGCAGTATTTT
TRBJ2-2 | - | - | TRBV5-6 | CASSLRAVRTGELFF | TGTGCCAGCAGCTTAAGAGCGGTACGCACCGGGGAGCTGTTTTTT
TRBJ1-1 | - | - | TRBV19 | CASSEVADGRTEAFF | TGTGCCAGTAGTGAGGTGGCGGACGGGAGGACTGAAGCTTTCTTT
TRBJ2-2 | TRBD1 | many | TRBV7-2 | CASSFKTGWRTGELFF | TGTGCCAGCAGCTTCAAGACAGGGTGGAGGACCGGGGAGCTGTTTTTT
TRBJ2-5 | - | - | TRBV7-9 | CASSPVENQETQYF | TGTGCCAGCAGCCCTGTAGAAAACCAAGAGACCCAGTACTTC
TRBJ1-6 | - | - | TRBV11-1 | CASSTGGAPNSLLHF | TGTGCCAGCAGCACAGGAGGGGCACCCAATTCACTCCTCCACTTT
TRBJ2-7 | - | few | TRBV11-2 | CASSLVAQGGTYEQYF | TGTGCCAGCAGCTTAGTTGCGCAGGGGGGCACCTACGAGCAGTACTTC
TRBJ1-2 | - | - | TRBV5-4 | CASSSGEGVGYTF | TGTGCCAGCAGTTCCGGTGAGGGGGTAGGCTACACCTTC
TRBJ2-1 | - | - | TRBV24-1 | CATSEGINEQFF | TGTGCCACCAGTGAGGGGATCAATGAGCAGTTCTTC
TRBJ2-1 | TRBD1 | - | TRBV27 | CASSFGTGIINEQFF | TGTGCCAGCAGTTTTGGGACAGGGATAATCAATGAGCAGTTCTTC
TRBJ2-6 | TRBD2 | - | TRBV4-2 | CASSPLLAGASGANVLTF | TGTGCCAGCAGCCCGCTCCTAGCGGGAGCCTCTGGGGCCAACGTCCTGACTTTC
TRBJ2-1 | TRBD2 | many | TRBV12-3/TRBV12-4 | CASSLTSGGYNEQFF | TGTGCCAGCAGTCTTACTAGCGGGGGCTACAATGAGCAGTTCTTC
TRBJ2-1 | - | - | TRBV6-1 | CASGGANSYNEQFF | TGTGCCAGCGGAGGGGCTAACAGCTACAATGAGCAGTTCTTC
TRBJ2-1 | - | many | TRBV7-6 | CASSLWGRAMGEQFF | TGTGCCAGCAGCTTGTGGGGTCGGGCCATGGGTGAGCAGTTCTTC
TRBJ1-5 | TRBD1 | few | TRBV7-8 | CASSGGQGSGGNQPQHF | TGTGCCAGCAGCGGGGGACAGGGAAGCGGGGGCAATCAGCCCCAGCATTTT
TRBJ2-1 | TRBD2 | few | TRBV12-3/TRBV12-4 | CASRGLAGGPYNEQFF | TGTGCCAGCAGAGGACTAGCGGGGGGTCCGTACAATGAGCAGTTCTTC
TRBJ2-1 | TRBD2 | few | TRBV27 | CASSQPGRGTSYNEQFF | TGTGCCAGCAGTCAACCGGGGAGGGGCACCTCCTACAATGAGCAGTTCTTC
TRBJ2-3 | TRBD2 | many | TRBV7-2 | CASSYSREGWDTQYF | TGTGCCAGCAGCTACTCACGGGAGGGTTGGGATACGCAGTATTTT
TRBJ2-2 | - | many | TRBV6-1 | CASSEYGQLTGELFF | TGTGCCAGCAGTGAATATGGCCAGCTCACCGGGGAGCTGTTTTTT
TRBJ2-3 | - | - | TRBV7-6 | CASTKERTSTDMQYF | TGTGCCAGCACCAAAGAGCGCACTAGCACAGATATGCAGTATTTT
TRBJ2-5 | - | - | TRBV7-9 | CASSSGGGHQETQYF | TGTGCCAGCAGCTCCGGGGGCGGACACCAAGAGACCCAGTACTTC